The rows below give T cell receptor beta chains drawn from one sample of a study of shared T cell receptors in the human thymus. Method: immunoSEQ multiplex PCR; TCRdb's copy keeps in-frame clones and lacks some. The sample yields hundreds of thousands of clones, roughly 94% seen once. The sequenced sample consisted of thymocytes. These receptors all come from a human donor. Both conserved end residues are part of each CDR3. The D gene is left open where the match is weak. Rows give clone size only sometimes, using once, few, many, or a class for an expanded clone.

size: .
V: TRBV4-3
D: TRBD2
J: TRBJ2-3
DNA: TGCGCCAGCAGCCAAATGGGGGGGGATACGCAGTATTTT
CDR3: CASSQMGGDTQYF

size: .
V: TRBV10-1
D: TRBD2
J: TRBJ2-7
DNA: TGCGCCAGCAGTGACAATAGCGGGAGGGACTACGAGCAGTACTTC
CDR3: CASSDNSGRDYEQYF

size: .
V: TRBV7-2
D: TRBD2
J: TRBJ2-1
DNA: TGTGCCAGCAGCCTAGCGGGAGAAACTGGGCAGTTCTTC
CDR3: CASSLAGETGQFF

size: .
V: TRBV15
D: .
J: TRBJ2-3
DNA: TGTGCCACCAGCAGAGTCTCCGGACGGGTCAGCACAGATACGCAGTATTTT
CDR3: CATSRVSGRVSTDTQYF

size: .
V: TRBV5-1
D: .
J: TRBJ1-2
DNA: TGCGCCAGCAGCTTGGATCGGACATCCCATCCAGCTAACTATGGCTACACCTTC
CDR3: CASSLDRTSHPANYGYTF

size: .
V: TRBV28
D: .
J: TRBJ2-7
DNA: TGTGCCAGCAGCATAAAGGGACCCTACGAGCAGTACTTC
CDR3: CASSIKGPYEQYF

size: once
V: TRBV5-4
D: .
J: TRBJ1-4
DNA: TGTGCCAGCAGCACGGAGGGAGGCTCTAATGAAAAACTGTTTTTT
CDR3: CASSTEGGSNEKLFF

size: .
V: TRBV7-8
D: .
J: TRBJ2-4
DNA: TGTGCCAGCAGCTTAGAGTGGGGAGCCAAAAACATTCAGTACTTC
CDR3: CASSLEWGAKNIQYF

size: .
V: TRBV28
D: TRBD2
J: TRBJ2-7
DNA: TGTGCCAGCAGTCCTACTCCTAGCGGGAGGGCCTACGAGCAGTACTTC
CDR3: CASSPTPSGRAYEQYF

size: .
V: TRBV19
D: TRBD1
J: TRBJ2-5
DNA: TGTGCCAGTAGTATCCGGGGACAGACCCTCCAAGAGACCCAGTACTTC
CDR3: CASSIRGQTLQETQYF

size: .
V: TRBV5-4
D: TRBD2
J: TRBJ2-1
DNA: TGTGCCAGCAGCTTGGGCCGGGAGGACGAAAGGAATGAGCAGTTCTTC
CDR3: CASSLGREDERNEQFF

size: .
V: TRBV6-6
D: TRBD1
J: TRBJ2-7
DNA: TGTGCCAGCAGTTCAGGGGGCGTCTCCTACGAGCAGTACTTC
CDR3: CASSSGGVSYEQYF

size: .
V: TRBV10-3
D: .
J: TRBJ2-1
DNA: TGTGCCATCAGTGGGACACTCAGCTCCTACAATGAGCAGTTCTTC
CDR3: CAISGTLSSYNEQFF

size: .
V: TRBV27
D: .
J: TRBJ2-2
DNA: TGTGCCAGCAGGCATAACGGGAGCGCCGGGGAGCTGTTTTTT
CDR3: CASRHNGSAGELFF

size: few
V: TRBV19
D: TRBD1
J: TRBJ1-5
DNA: TGTGCCAGTAGTAGGGGAAACGGACAGGGTTGTAATCAGCCCCAGCATTTT
CDR3: CASSRGNGQGCNQPQHF

size: .
V: TRBV7-2
D: .
J: TRBJ2-2
DNA: TGTGCCAGCAGCTTCCGATACAGGGTGGAGGGGACCGGGGAGCTGTTTTTT
CDR3: CASSFRYRVEGTGELFF

size: once
V: TRBV28
D: TRBD1
J: TRBJ1-1
DNA: TGTGCCAGTCGGGACAGGGTGAACACTGAAGCTTTCTTT
CDR3: CASRDRVNTEAFF

size: .
V: TRBV28
D: .
J: TRBJ2-1
DNA: TGTGCCAGCAGCAAAATTATCAGCGGGTCCTACAATGAGCAGTTCTTC
CDR3: CASSKIISGSYNEQFF

size: once
V: TRBV25-1
D: TRBD1
J: TRBJ1-3
DNA: TGTGCCAGCGTAGAATCCGGGACAGGGTCTGGAAACACCATATATTTT
CDR3: CASVESGTGSGNTIYF

size: .
V: TRBV5-4
D: .
J: TRBJ2-3
DNA: TGTGCCAGCAGCCTGGTGGGGGGGCAGGGAGATACGCAGTATTTT
CDR3: CASSLVGGQGDTQYF

size: once
V: TRBV28
D: .
J: TRBJ2-2
DNA: TGTGCCAGCCTCTCAAACACCGGGGAGCTGTTTTTT
CDR3: CASLSNTGELFF

size: .
V: TRBV15
D: TRBD2
J: TRBJ2-1
DNA: TGTGCCACCAGCAGAGGCCAGGCTAGCGGGGACAATGAGCAGTTCTTC
CDR3: CATSRGQASGDNEQFF

size: .
V: TRBV5-8
D: .
J: TRBJ1-5
DNA: TGTGCCAGCAGCTCTGGACGGAGCAATCAGCCCCAGCATTTT
CDR3: CASSSGRSNQPQHF

size: .
V: TRBV6-5
D: .
J: TRBJ1-2
DNA: TGTGCCAGCTGGTTTTATGGCTACACCTTC
CDR3: CASWFYGYTF

size: .
V: TRBV30
D: .
J: TRBJ2-1
DNA: TGTGCCTGGTTGGGCAAGAGCTCCTACAATGAGCAGTTCTTC
CDR3: CAWLGKSSYNEQFF

size: .
V: TRBV25-1
D: TRBD1
J: TRBJ1-2
DNA: TGTGCCAGCAGTGAATCAAGACAGGGGCAGCCCAACTATGGCTACACCTTC
CDR3: CASSESRQGQPNYGYTF

size: .
V: TRBV7-5
D: .
J: TRBJ2-6
DNA: TGTGCCAGAAGCCTCGGGACAGGGGGAGTGTCCGGGGCCAACGTCCTGACTTTC
CDR3: CARSLGTGGVSGANVLTF

size: .
V: TRBV28
D: .
J: TRBJ2-3
DNA: TGTGCCAGCAGGTGGGGCGGGGCCTTAGATACGCAGTATTTT
CDR3: CASRWGGALDTQYF

size: .
V: TRBV27
D: .
J: TRBJ2-7
DNA: TGTGCCAGCAGTTTCAACGGACTGGATGCAACCTACGAGCAGTACTTC
CDR3: CASSFNGLDATYEQYF

size: .
V: TRBV4-2
D: TRBD2
J: TRBJ2-1
DNA: TGTGCCAGCAGCCCCTTACTAGCGGGAGGCCCAGGGCAGTTCTTC
CDR3: CASSPLLAGGPGQFF

size: .
V: TRBV11-3
D: TRBD1
J: TRBJ2-7
DNA: TGTGCCAGCAGCTTAGCCCCGGGACAGTCCAGGAACGAGCAGTACTTC
CDR3: CASSLAPGQSRNEQYF

size: .
V: TRBV19
D: TRBD1
J: TRBJ2-7
DNA: TGTGCCAGTAGTATGGGGGGCCACCGGGACAGGGGGCGCGGAGCGACCTCCTACGAGCAGTACTTC
CDR3: CASSMGGHRDRGRGATSYEQYF

size: .
V: TRBV21-1
D: .
J: TRBJ2-7
DNA: TGTGCCAGCAGCAAAACTCCCGGGGGGCGTTATGACGAGCAGTACTTC
CDR3: CASSKTPGGRYDEQYF

size: .
V: TRBV10-1
D: TRBD2
J: TRBJ2-1
DNA: TGCGCCAGCAGCCCCGGGACTAGCGGGGGGTATGAGCAGTTCTTC
CDR3: CASSPGTSGGYEQFF

size: .
V: TRBV5-1
D: TRBD2
J: TRBJ2-1
DNA: TGCGCCAGCAGCTGGAATGGGACTAGCGGGGACTACAATGAGCAGTTCTTC
CDR3: CASSWNGTSGDYNEQFF